This T cell receptor beta chain is drawn from a study of T cell repertoires in cytomegalovirus infection. Across the whole study: Recently identified HLA-C-restricted CMV epitopes were among the peptides used. Public TCR beta signature analysis indicated the presence of both CMV infection and matching HLA type.

Overall study findings and caveats: The ex vivo response was dominated by HLA-C-restricted CMV-specific TCR beta clonotypes.

The sample holds many counts of this clonotype. Its antigen remains unknown. TCRdb re-called the reads with MiXCR, one entry per CDR3 protein. The sample records some 940,000 distinct CDR3 sequences, under 40% being singletons. V shed 2 bases and J shed 5 bases, with 6 bases lying between them. Germline V lookup: CDR1 MNHEY, CDR2 SVGAGI. The length of the CDR3 is 12 residues. The receptor comes from a human donor in good health (CMV status not recorded). Some clones in this sample may be carry-over from other donors' samples. The chain employs TRBV6-5 and TRBJ2-5, with no clear D. The sample consisted of cultured CD8+ T cells from PBMCs, taken from culture after CMV antigen stimulation. As DNA, the CDR3 is TGTGCCAGCAGTTACGGGCGGGAGACCCAGTACTTC. Translation: CASSYGRETQYF.